These 3 T cell receptor beta chains originate from one sample sequenced in a study of vaccination effects on CD4 cells after COVID-19. This table comes from immunoSEQ multiplex PCR, and its TCRdb copy is limited to in-frame clones, with some not included. Of nearly 45,000 clones listed, about three quarters are singletons. Which antigens these TCRs recognize remains unknown. ViraFEST used viral peptide pools to expand antigen-specific CD4+ T cells before sequencing. The authors isolated CD4+ T cells after more than eight days of culture. The person was diagnosed with PCR-confirmed SARS-CoV-2 infection between March and December 2020. The sequencing used CD4+ T cells from PBMCs cultured with a peptide pool, collected before COVID-19 vaccination. The receptors stem from a human donor who had a prior SARS-CoV-2 infection.

The chain carries TRBV4-3 and TRBJ2-7; TRBD1 aligns across 7 bases. The CDR3 is 14 amino acids. The germline V gene has CDR1 LGHNA and CDR2 YSLEER. After removal of 4 bases from V and 2 bases from J, the junction contained 5 bases not matched to a gene. The CDR3 region has the DNA TGCGCCAGCAGCCGGAGGACAGGAGCCTACGAGCAGTACTTC. Protein sequence: CASSRRTGAYEQYF.

This chain joins TRBV6-6 and TRBJ2-5; a weak D match, TRBD2 (5 bases). Germline loops: CDR1 MNHNY, CDR2 SVGAGI (reference sequence). Trimming pared 2 bases from V and 5 bases from J, leaving 9 bases between. CDR3 length equals 13 residues. CDR3 in DNA: TGTGCCAGCAGTTACGAGGGAACCGAGACCCAGTACTTC. This codes for CASSYEGTETQYF.

The gene calls are TRBV18 and TRBJ2-7, with D perhaps given as TRBD1 or TRBD2 (5 bases each). V lost 6 bases to trimming and J lost 0 bases, with 12 bases between them. This CDR3 is 14 amino acids long. Per the germline V gene, CDR1 is KGHSH and CDR2 is LQKENI. CDR3 protein: CASSTGTDSYEQYF. CDR3 coding DNA: TGTGCCAGCTCCACCGGGACGGACTCCTACGAGCAGTACTTC.